This TCR beta chain comes out of a study of T cell repertoires in cytomegalovirus infection. About the study: Recently identified HLA-C-restricted and well-studied HLA-B-restricted CMV epitopes were used. Signatures in public TCR beta sequences pointed to both CMV infection and matching HLA type. Study-level results: What dominated the ex vivo response were HLA-C-restricted CMV-specific TCR beta clonotypes.

TCRdb independently ran MiXCR on the reads; one entry per CDR3 protein. This sample has around 300,000 distinct CDR3 sequences, with more than 20% found just once. To note about this clonotype: Its cognate antigen is unknown.

This receptor was obtained from a human donor in good health (CMV status not recorded). Some clones in this sample may be carry-over from other donors' samples. Sample: cultured PBMCs, taken from culture after CMV antigen stimulation.

The CDR3 DNA sequence: TGTGCCAGCAGCCAGGTCTGGGACCAGCCCCAGCATTTT. This gives the protein CASSQVWDQPQHF. The V and J genes are TRBV7-8 and TRBJ1-5, with a weak D call TRBD1 (5 bases). Per germline, CDR1 SGHVS and CDR2 FQNEAQ. The V end was cut by 5 bases, the J end by 7 bases, with 12 bases between. The CDR3 length is 13 residues.